A single T cell receptor beta chain is shown here with its context. This sample is part of a study of blood T cell repertoires in COVID-19. Study in general: Donors in the United States, Italy and Spain gave samples during acute or convalescent COVID-19. The cDNA or gDNA used as material had been derived from T cells, B-cell-depleted T cells, or PBMCs.

Per the study methods: Researchers report that nucleated cell counts were estimated from reference gene primer amplification. Sequencing was performed with immunoSEQ multiplex PCR; in TCRdb, only in-frame clones are kept and a portion is missing. That table gives V, J and clone size, and the DNA gave D and trimming. The table has approximately 220,000 clones, more than 65% seen once. V lost 5 bases to trimming and J lost 0 bases, with 16 bases between them. This CDR3 comprises 16 residues. From germline, CDR1 is SEHNR and CDR2 FQNEAQ (reference sequence). Sequencing was done on a sample of peripheral blood. The V call is TRBV7-9, the J call TRBJ1-1; the D gene is possibly TRBD1 (6 bases). This clonotype was obtained from a woman over 75 with acute or convalescent COVID-19. In nucleotides, the CDR3 is TGTGCCAGCAGCACAAGACAGGCCCTCATGAACACTGAAGCTTTCTTT. As protein: CASSTRQALMNTEAFF.